Listed here are 5 T cell receptor beta chains from one sample, sequenced in a study of T cell repertoires in aging, cancer and after chemotherapy. Rearranged V-D-J TRB sequences were amplified with a mixed TRB-A/B primer pool. TCRdb passed the multiplex PCR reads through MiXCR, listing each CDR3 protein once. The repertoire holds approximately 13,000 distinct CDR3 sequences, with 20% to 30% as singletons. Peripheral blood genomic DNA, not sorted cells or RNA, was the template. The sequencing sample was made of blood. All receptors derive from a human donor in good health.

In the case of this clonotype: One base away lies a much larger clone, so this may be a sequencing read error. The CDR3 does not end in the conserved phenylalanine or tryptophan, so this is likely a read error. The genes are TRBV12-3 or TRBV12-4 and TRBJ1-6; no definite D call. Between the trimmed V and J ends, which lost 6 bases and 7 bases, there was a span of 13 bases. The CDR3 length is 14 residues. The DNA of the CDR3 is TGTGCCAGCAGCTTCGGTGGTCCAAATTCACCCCTCCACTTG. Protein sequence: CASSFGGPNSPLHL.

This clonotype qualifies as medium-sized. V is TRBV18 and J is TRBJ2-7, with D perhaps given as TRBD1 or TRBD2 (5 bases each). V gave up 1 base and J gave up 0 bases, with 7 bases separating them. The CDR3 covers 14 residues. Germline CDR1 and CDR2: KGHSH and LQKENI. CDR3 in DNA: TGTGCCAGCTCACCACTGGGACCCTCCTACGAGCAGTACGTC. Translated: CASSPLGPSYEQYV.

This clonotype came up a few times. The gene calls are TRBV7-9 and TRBJ1-2; 7 nucleotides agree with TRBD1. V gave up 5 bases and J gave up 2 bases; unmatched junction bases: 5. Germline CDR1 and CDR2: SEHNR and FQNEAQ (reference sequence). There are 14 residues in the CDR3. CDR3 sequence: CASSANRGNYGYTF. The CDR3, as DNA: TGTGCCAGCAGCGCCAACAGGGGCAACTATGGCTACACCTTC.

The rearrangement uses TRBV5-1 and TRBJ1-1, with D possibly TRBD1 on 5 matching bases. V gave up 4 bases and J gave up 5 bases, with 18 bases separating them. CDR3 length: 15 amino acids. The germline gives CDR1 SGHRS, CDR2 YFSETQ. The CDR3 nucleotides read TGCGCCAGCAGCCTAGCCGAAGGGGCTGGGACTGAAGCTTTCTTT. This sequence encodes CASSLAEGAGTEAFF.

This chain links TRBV7-2 with TRBJ1-3; D is ambiguous. Germline CDR1 and CDR2: SGHTA and FQGNSA. This CDR3 has 14 residues. Trimming left V 5 bases short and J 0 bases short, with 8 bases between. The CDR3 DNA reads TGTACCAGCAGCCCAGACAACTCTGGAAACACCATATATTTT. This gives the protein CTSSPDNSGNTIYF.